The 7 T cell receptor beta chains in this list originate from one sample, sequenced in a study of shared clonotypes between healthy human individuals. The method was immunoSEQ multiplex PCR; TCRdb's version includes in-frame clones alone and lacks a portion of them. Among millions of clones listed, 90% to 95% were seen once. Positive CCR7 selection of CD45RO-negative cells yielded the naive CD8 cells, and terminally differentiated effector memory CD45RA+ cells were excluded. Sequences were obtained from naive CD8+ T cells from PBMCs. Receptors originate from a man between 18 and 35 years old in good health. Some clones in this sample may be carry-over from other donors' samples.

The V call is TRBV6-5, the J call TRBJ2-7; TRBD2 is a possible D gene (6 bases). The length of the CDR3 is 16 residues. Germline CDR1 reads MNHEY; CDR2 reads SVGAGI. Trimming stripped 0 bases from V and 7 bases from J, with 19 bases between. The CDR3 DNA sequence: TGTGCCAGCAGTTACTCACTGGCGGGGTTGGCTAGGGAGCAGTACTTC. It is translated as CASSYSLAGLAREQYF.

V usage is TRBV30 and J usage is TRBJ2-5; D is undetermined. The better agreement between TRBJ2-7 and the DNA end casts doubt on the J call. Germline CDR1 is GTSNPN and CDR2 is SVGIG (reference sequence). The CDR3 loop spans 13 amino acids. The CDR3 nucleotides read TGTGCCTGGAGTGTGGTAGGATTCTACGAGCAGTACTTC. It is translated as CAWSVVGFYEQYF.

This sequence joins TRBV4-2 and TRBJ2-2; tentative D call: TRBD2 (6 bases). The V gene lost 4 bases and the J gene lost 6 bases, with 18 bases spanning the gap. Germline V gene data show CDR1 as LGHNA and CDR2 as YNFKEQ. The length of the CDR3 is 16 residues. This CDR3 reads CASSRSQTSWSGELFF. In nucleotides, the CDR3 is TGTGCCAGCAGCCGATCCCAGACTAGTTGGTCCGGGGAGCTGTTTTTT.

This chain connects TRBV6-5 to TRBJ1-4, with 7 bases fitting TRBD1. CDR3 size: 13 residues. Trimming at V came to 6 bases and at J to 5 bases, leaving 3 bases not matched to a gene. Germline values: CDR1 MNHEY, CDR2 SVGAGI. The chain's CDR3 is CASSAGGNEKLFF. CDR3 bases: TGTGCCAGCAGCGCAGGGGGAAATGAAAAACTGTTTTTT.

The genes are TRBV6-1 and TRBJ1-5; 8 nucleotides line up with TRBD1. Unmatched junction bases numbered 7, after V lost 5 bases and J lost 7 bases. CDR3 size: 14 residues. CDR1 is MNHNS and CDR2 is SASEGT in the germline V gene. The CDR3 spells CASSSQGVWQPQHF. In nucleotides, the CDR3 is TGTGCCAGCAGTTCACAGGGGGTTTGGCAGCCCCAGCATTTT.

The rearrangement joins TRBV14 to TRBJ2-3; no reliable D call. The CDR3 contains 13 residues. From germline, CDR1 is SGHDN and CDR2 FVKESK. Trimming took off 4 bases at V and 3 bases at J, with 8 bases between the two ends. In DNA, the CDR3 is TGTGCCAGCAGCCCCATGAGGACAGATACGCAGTATTTT. Protein sequence: CASSPMRTDTQYF. The variable domain in full, completed from reference TRBV14 and TRBJ2-3, reads EAGVTQFPSHSVIEKGQTVTLRCDPISGHDNLYWYRRVMGKEIKFLLHFVKESKQDESGMPNNRFLAERTGGTYSTLKVQPAELEDSGVYFCASSPMRTDTQYFGPGTRLTVL.

The V and J genes are TRBV29-1 and TRBJ1-3; D is perhaps TRBD1 (6 bases). Trimming shortened V by 4 bases and J by 8 bases, and 21 bases separated the two germline ends. The CDR3 sequence is 15 residues long. Germline V gene data show CDR1 as SQVTM and CDR2 as ANQGSEA. CDR3 bases: TGCAGCGTTGTAGATGGCAGGGGATATGGGGACACCATATATTTT. Translation gives CSVVDGRGYGDTIYF.